The 23 T cell receptor beta chains given below trace back to one sample, sequenced in a study of graft-versus-host responses after intestinal transplantation. Clones were read by immunoSEQ multiplex PCR, and TCRdb kept only the in-frame ones, dropping some. The sample includes about 78,000 clones, over 75% seen only once; the top ten take around 8%. These receptors have no known antigen. Sample: unstimulated CD8+ T cells sorted from spleen or lymph node cells, taken before transplant. Source of these receptors: a human donor who was the organ donor for an intestinal transplant.

This chain links TRBV9 with TRBJ2-7; D is perhaps TRBD1 or TRBD2 (6 bases each). The CDR3 is made up of 17 amino acids. Germline CDR1 and CDR2: SGDLS and YYNGEE. Trimming removed 0 bases at V and 0 bases at J, with 16 bases between. DNA of the CDR3: TGTGCCAGCAGCGTAGAGGTCGGAGGGGGAATCTCCTACGAGCAGTACTTC. Encoded protein: CASSVEVGGGISYEQYF.

This sequence joins TRBV29-1 and TRBJ1-3; maybe TRBD1 (6 bases). CDR3 length equals 15 residues. Germline V gene data show CDR1 as SQVTM and CDR2 as ANQGSEA. Between the trimmed V and J ends, which lost 2 bases and 0 bases, there was a span of 11 bases. The DNA of the CDR3 is TGCAGCGTTGAATCAGGGGAGGGCTCTGGAAACACCATATATTTT. Translated: CSVESGEGSGNTIYF. The full variable domain, completed using reference TRBV29-1 and TRBJ1-3, is SAVISQKPSRDICQRGTSLTIQCQVDSQVTMMFWYRQQPGQSLTLIATANQGSEATYESGFVIDKFPISRPNLTFSTLTVSNMSPEDSSIYLCSVESGEGSGNTIYFGEGSWLTVV.

Of note for this clone: Germline and junction disagree at one end, which may indicate a read error. V and J are TRBV5-4 and TRBJ2-7; 8 bases agree with TRBD1. The germline V gene encodes CDR1 SGHNT and CDR2 YYREEE (reference sequence). The CDR3 totals 18 residues. The CDR3 protein is CASSFPRDRSLQPYEQHF. The CDR3 region has the DNA TGTGCCAGCAGCTTCCCCCGGGACAGGAGTCTACAGCCCTACGAGCAGCACTTC.

This chain uses TRBV6-1 with TRBJ2-7, with 9 bases matching TRBD1. The trim removed 6 bases at V and 2 bases at J, leaving 8 bases unmatched. Germline V gives CDR1 MNHNS, CDR2 SASEGT. The CDR3 is made up of 15 amino acids. CDR3 residues: CASREGQGKTYEQYF. The CDR3 nucleotides read TGTGCCAGCAGAGAGGGACAGGGTAAAACCTACGAGCAGTACTTC.

The count of this clone is one. The V gene is TRBV5-6, the J gene TRBJ2-1; tentative D call: TRBD2 (5 bases). Between the trimmed V and J ends, which lost 4 bases and 4 bases, there was a span of 21 bases. The CDR3 has 17 amino acids. CDR1 SGHDT and CDR2 YYEEEE come from the germline V gene. The CDR3, as DNA: TGTGCCAGCAGCCCGCGAGGGATATTCATCGTATACAATGAGCAGTTCTTC. Amino acid sequence: CASSPRGIFIVYNEQFF.

The chain employs TRBV4-2 and TRBJ1-6; 8 nucleotides align to TRBD1. The V segment lost 4 bases and the J segment 7 bases; nucleotides outside the gene matches: 3. Per germline, CDR1 LGHNA and CDR2 YNFKEQ. The CDR3 is made up of 14 amino acids. This chain's CDR3 is CASSPGQENSPLHF. The CDR3 coding sequence is TGTGCCAGCAGCCCGGGACAGGAAAATTCACCCCTCCACTTT.

This clone has more than one count but fewer than ten. The rearrangement links TRBV4-1 to TRBJ2-6; possible D gene TRBD1, 6 bases. The CDR3 loop spans 16 amino acids. Germline lookup yields CDR1 MGHRA and CDR2 YSYEKL. V was shortened by 0 bases and J by 2 bases, with 8 bases between the two germline ends. The CDR3 DNA sequence: TGCGCCAGCAGCCAAGAACCAGGGGCTGGGGCCAACGTCCTGACTTTC. Encoded protein: CASSQEPGAGANVLTF.

This rearrangement joins TRBV7-9 to TRBJ2-7; D unresolved. V lost 3 bases, J lost 5 bases, and 8 bases lay in between. This CDR3 is 12 amino acids long. Germline loops: CDR1 SEHNR, CDR2 FQNEAQ (reference sequence). The DNA of the CDR3 is TGTGCCAGCAGCTTCTCGGGCAACGAGCAGTACTTC. Translating gives CASSFSGNEQYF.

There are a few counts of this clone. The gene calls are TRBV5-8 and TRBJ1-2; TRBD1 agrees at 9 bases. This CDR3 has 14 amino acids. The junction had 3 bases not matched to a gene; V was cut back by 2 bases and J by 4 bases. CDR1 and CDR2 from the germline V gene are SGHTS and YDEGEE. The CDR3 sequence: CASSLQGAAYGYTF. The CDR3 bases are TGTGCCAGCAGCTTACAGGGGGCTGCCTATGGCTACACCTTC. The variable domain in full, completed from reference TRBV5-8 and TRBJ1-2, reads EAGVTQSPTHLIKTRGQQATLRCSPISGHTSVYWYQQALGLGLQFLLWYDEGEERNRGNFPPRFSGRQFPNYSSELNVNALELEDSALYLCASSLQGAAYGYTFGSGTRLTVV.

The chain uses TRBV7-8 and TRBJ2-7; D not resolved. This CDR3 region has 14 residues. Germline V CDR1 and CDR2: SGHVS, FQNEAQ. V lost 2 bases and J lost 0, with 8 bases in between. Here the CDR3 reads CASSLTSSSYEQYF. CDR3 DNA: TGTGCCAGCAGCTTAACATCCAGCTCCTACGAGCAGTACTTC.

V gene TRBV7-9 combines with J gene TRBJ1-2; no definite D call. CDR3 length: 12 amino acids. Germline V gene sequence: CDR1 SEHNR, CDR2 FQNEAQ (reference sequence). V lost 6 bases to trimming and J lost 5 bases, with 10 bases between them. The CDR3 coding sequence is TGTGCCAGCAGACCGGACGGGTATGGCTACACCTTC. Protein sequence: CASRPDGYGYTF. The full variable domain, completed using reference TRBV7-9 and TRBJ1-2, is DTGVSQNPRHKITKRGQNVTFRCDPISEHNRLYWYRQTLGQGPEFLTYFQNEAQLEKSRLLSDRFSAERPKGSFSTLEIQRTEQGDSAMYLCASRPDGYGYTFGSGTRLTVV.

V gene TRBV19 combines with J gene TRBJ1-1; TRBD1 matches 7 bases. CDR1 LNHDA and CDR2 SQIVND come from the germline V gene (reference sequence). This CDR3 is built from 15 residues. V lost 4 bases, J lost 3 bases, and 8 bases stayed unmatched. The chain's CDR3 is CASSTYRGSDTEAFF. Here the CDR3 DNA reads TGTGCCAGTAGTACATACAGGGGCTCAGACACTGAAGCTTTCTTT.

The rearrangement links TRBV5-8 to TRBJ2-5; no clear D. The CDR3 contains 14 residues. Looked up from germline, CDR1 is SGHTS and CDR2 is YDEGEE. The V end lost 0 bases, the J end lost 1 base, and 7 bases lay between the germline ends. The CDR3 DNA reads TGTGCCAGCAGCTTGGGGGCAATCCAAGAGACCCAGTACTTC. It yields the protein CASSLGAIQETQYF.

This rearrangement joins TRBV4-1 to TRBJ2-1; TRBD1 is a possible D gene (5 bases). The germline gives CDR1 MGHRA, CDR2 YSYEKL. CDR3 length: 14 residues. V gave up 0 bases and J gave up 7 bases, with 10 bases separating them. The CDR3 loop reads CASSQDRQFNEQFF. CDR3 nucleotides: TGCGCCAGCAGCCAAGATCGACAGTTTAATGAGCAGTTCTTC.

This chain connects TRBV9 to TRBJ1-5; TRBD1 agrees at 9 bases. Germline V lookup: CDR1 SGDLS, CDR2 YYNGEE. The CDR3 covers 15 residues. V was clipped by 4 bases and J by 6 bases; unmatched bases: 8. The DNA for the CDR3 is TGTGCCAGCAGCTCACAGGGGGCGCCTGGTCAGCCCCAGCATTTT. It codes for CASSSQGAPGQPQHF.

For this clone: Other DNA sequences in the sample encode the same CDR3. V gene TRBV4-2 combines with J gene TRBJ2-5; D may be TRBD1 or TRBD2 (5 bases each). V lost 1 base, J lost 5 bases, and 14 bases lay in between. Germline V gives CDR1 LGHNA, CDR2 YNFKEQ. This CDR3 is built from 15 residues. CDR3 sequence (DNA): TGTGCCAGCAGCCAAGCTGGGGGTCTGAGTGAGACCCAGTACTTC. The encoded protein is CASSQAGGLSETQYF.

The chain carries TRBV28 and TRBJ1-5, with D unclear. This CDR3 is built from 17 residues. The V end was cut by 1 base, the J end by 6 bases, with 19 bases between. Germline lookup yields CDR1 MDHEN and CDR2 SYDVKM. CDR3 sequence: CASSLSSIIWAGQPQHF. CDR3 sequence (DNA): TGTGCCAGCAGTTTATCATCGATTATATGGGCGGGTCAGCCCCAGCATTTT.

The chain couples TRBV4-2 to TRBJ2-5, with unresolved D. TRBJ2-7 matches the DNA end more closely, so the J call is doubtful. The CDR3 is 13 residues long. From germline, CDR1 is LGHNA and CDR2 YNFKEQ. The CDR3 loop reads CASSQDGYYEQYF. In DNA, the CDR3 is TGTGCCAGCAGCCAGGACGGATACTACGAGCAGTACTTC.

The gene calls are TRBV7-9 and TRBJ2-7, with 8 nucleotides matching TRBD1. With 5 bases clipped from V and 5 bases from J, the junction kept 8 bases outside the gene matches. The CDR3 extends over 14 amino acids. The V gene's germline CDR1 is SEHNR and CDR2 FQNEAQ (reference sequence). DNA for the CDR3: TGTGCCAGCAGCCTGACAGGGGCCGCCCACGAGCAGTACTTC. It codes for CASSLTGAAHEQYF.

V is TRBV9 and J is TRBJ1-1; TRBD1 agrees at 8 bases. Losses at the gene ends were 3 bases for V and 2 bases for J; bases not matched to a gene: 9. The length of the CDR3 is 16 residues. Germline assignment: CDR1 SGDLS and CDR2 YYNGEE. The chain's CDR3 is CASSAYPGQDNTEAFF. As DNA, the CDR3 is TGTGCCAGCAGCGCGTACCCGGGACAGGATAACACTGAAGCTTTCTTT.

This clone showed up just once. V usage is TRBV11-3 and J usage is TRBJ2-7; D uncertain. The CDR3 runs to 9 residues. CDR1 is SGHNT, CDR2 YENEEA, per germline. V was shortened by 11 bases and J by 9 bases, with 11 bases between the two germline ends. The CDR3 DNA follows: TGTGCCTTAGCCGTTAGGCAGTACTTC. It is translated as CALAVRQYF.

Concerning this clone itself: Different DNA sequences within this sample yield the same CDR3. This sequence joins TRBV27 and TRBJ2-7, with 8 nucleotides matching TRBD2. Trimming removed 5 bases from V and 3 bases from J; junction bases left unmatched: 3. CDR3 length equals 13 residues. Germline CDR1 MNHEY, CDR2 SMNVEV (reference sequence). In DNA, the CDR3 is TGTGCCAGCAGTCCACGGGGGGGCTACGAGCAGTACTTC. As protein: CASSPRGGYEQYF.

The chain uses TRBV7-8 and TRBJ2-5, with D maybe TRBD1 (6 bases). The CDR3 runs 15 residues. Trimming left V 2 bases short and J 4 bases short, with 14 bases between. Germline loops: CDR1 SGHVS, CDR2 FQNEAQ. The CDR3 is CASSLPIRGGETQYF. CDR3 DNA: TGTGCCAGCAGCTTACCGATTAGAGGGGGAGAGACCCAGTACTTC. Combining the CDR3 with reference TRBV7-8 and TRBJ2-5 gives the whole variable domain GAGVSQSPRYKVAKRGQDVALRCDPISGHVSLFWYQQALGQGPEFLTYFQNEAQLDKSGLPSDRFFAERPEGSVSTLKIQRTQQEDSAVYLCASSLPIRGGETQYFGPGTRLLVL.